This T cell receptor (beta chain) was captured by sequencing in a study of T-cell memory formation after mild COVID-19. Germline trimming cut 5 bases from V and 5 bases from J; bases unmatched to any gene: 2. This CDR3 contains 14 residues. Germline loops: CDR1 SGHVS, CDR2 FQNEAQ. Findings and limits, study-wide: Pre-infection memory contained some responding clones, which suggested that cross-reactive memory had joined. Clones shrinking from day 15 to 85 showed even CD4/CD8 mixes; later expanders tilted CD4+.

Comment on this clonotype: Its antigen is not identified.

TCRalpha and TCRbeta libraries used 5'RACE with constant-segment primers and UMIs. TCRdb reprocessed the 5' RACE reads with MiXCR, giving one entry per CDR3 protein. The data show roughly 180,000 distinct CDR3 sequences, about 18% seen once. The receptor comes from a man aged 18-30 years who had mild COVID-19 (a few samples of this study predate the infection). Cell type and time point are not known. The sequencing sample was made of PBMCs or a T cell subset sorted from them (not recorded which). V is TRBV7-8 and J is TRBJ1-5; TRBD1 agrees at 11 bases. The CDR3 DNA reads TGTGCCAGCAGCGGACAGGGGGCGGATCAGCCCCAGCATTTT. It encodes CASSGQGADQPQHF.